This T cell receptor (beta chain) was recorded in a study of blood T cell repertoires in COVID-19. Study information: COVID-19 samples, acute and convalescent, were from the United States, Italy and Spain. T cells, B-cell-depleted T cells, or PBMCs provided the cDNA or gDNA that served as material.

The table came from immunoSEQ multiplex PCR; TCRdb's copy has only in-frame clones and leaves some out. The table has roughly 100,000 clones, approximately 90% seen once. The V segment lost 0 bases and the J segment 4 bases; nucleotides outside the gene matches: 7. The CDR3 loop spans 17 amino acids. Per germline, CDR1 WNHNN and CDR2 SYGVQD (reference sequence). Material: peripheral blood. The TCR originated in a woman older than 75 in a cohort sampled during active COVID-19. V and J are TRBV10-1 and TRBJ2-1; 9 bases map to TRBD2. CDR3 in amino acids: CASSESRSGGLYNEQFF. The CDR3 bases are TGCGCCAGCAGTGAGTCGCGGAGCGGGGGGCTATACAATGAGCAGTTCTTC.